This T cell receptor (beta chain) was identified during a study of blood T cell repertoires in COVID-19. Study information: The samples span acute and convalescent COVID-19 from the United States, Italy and Spain. The analysed material was cDNA or gDNA that came from T cells, B-cell-depleted T cells, or PBMCs.

The junction had 2 bases not matched to a gene; V was cut back by 4 bases and J by 2 bases. Looked up from germline, CDR1 is LNHDA and CDR2 is SQIVND (reference sequence). The CDR3 is 14 residues long. Authors' data handling: The authors estimated nucleated cell counts from reference gene primer amplification. Produced via immunoSEQ multiplex PCR; TCRdb's table is partial and in-frame only. V, J and clone size were drawn from that table, and D and trimming were deduced from the DNA. Here the sample spans 150,000 or so clones, roughly 80% being singletons. Material: peripheral blood. The clonotype comes from a man older than 75 with acute or convalescent COVID-19. The chain employs TRBV19 and TRBJ1-3; 7 bases align to TRBD1. Here the CDR3 reads CASSNDRAGNTIYF. CDR3 coding DNA: TGTGCCAGTAGTAATGACAGGGCTGGAAACACCATATATTTT.